The subject of this entry is one T cell receptor (beta chain). Its antigen is undetermined. This entry comes from a study of blood T cells in healthy people across ages. General observations from the study: Compared with aged donors, long-lived donors showed fewer expanded clones, suggesting selection. Investigators viewed diversity estimates from one million T cells as underestimates, the study reported. While age rose, TCR beta diversity per million T cells dropped in a roughly linear way.

Ranging in age from about 6 to 100, the donors were healthy Caucasian individuals from Russia. With a J-beta primer mix and a sample-barcoded 5' primer, a second PCR ran 7 to 11 cycles. Via MiXCR, TCRdb re-called the 5' RACE reads, giving one row per CDR3 protein. The sample holds 850,000 to 1,300,000 distinct CDR3 sequences; around 43% are singletons and the top ten take approximately 17%. V lost 4 bases, J lost 4 bases, and 14 bases lay in between. The CDR3 sequence is 15 residues long. The J gene is TRBJ2-1, the V gene TRBV12-3 or TRBV12-4; possible D gene TRBD2, 6 bases. This TCR was recovered from a woman aged 60 to 75 in good health. The specimen sequenced was blood. The CDR3 spells CASSSAWRDYNEQFF. The CDR3 DNA reads as TGTGCCAGCAGTTCTGCGTGGCGGGATTACAATGAGCAGTTCTTC.